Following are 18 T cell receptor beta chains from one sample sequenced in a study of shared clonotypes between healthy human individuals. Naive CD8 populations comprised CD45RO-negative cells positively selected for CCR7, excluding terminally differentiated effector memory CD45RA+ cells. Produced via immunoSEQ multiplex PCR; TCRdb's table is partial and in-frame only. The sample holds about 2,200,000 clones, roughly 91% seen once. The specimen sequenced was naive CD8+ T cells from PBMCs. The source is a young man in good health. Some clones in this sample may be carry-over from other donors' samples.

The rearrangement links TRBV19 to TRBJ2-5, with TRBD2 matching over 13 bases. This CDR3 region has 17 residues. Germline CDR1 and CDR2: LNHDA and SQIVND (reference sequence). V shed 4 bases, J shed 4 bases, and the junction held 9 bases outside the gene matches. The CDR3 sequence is CASSTIGLAGEGETQYF. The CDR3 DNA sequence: TGTGCCAGTAGTACCATAGGACTAGCGGGAGAAGGAGAGACCCAGTACTTC. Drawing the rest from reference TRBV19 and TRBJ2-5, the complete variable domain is DGGITQSPKYLFRKEGQNVTLSCEQNLNHDAMYWYRQDPGQGLRLIYYSQIVNDFQKGDIAEGYSVSREKKESFPLTVTSAQKNPTAFYLCASSTIGLAGEGETQYFGPGTRLLVL.

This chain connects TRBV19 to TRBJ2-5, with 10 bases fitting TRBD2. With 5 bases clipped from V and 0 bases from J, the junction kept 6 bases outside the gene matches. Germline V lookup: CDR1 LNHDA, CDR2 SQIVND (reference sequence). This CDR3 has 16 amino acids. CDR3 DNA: TGTGCCAGTAGTTGGGAAACTAGCGGGAACCAAGAGACCCAGTACTTC. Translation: CASSWETSGNQETQYF.

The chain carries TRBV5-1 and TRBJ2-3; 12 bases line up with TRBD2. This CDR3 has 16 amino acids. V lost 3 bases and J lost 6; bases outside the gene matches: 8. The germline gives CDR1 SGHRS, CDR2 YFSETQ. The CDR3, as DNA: TGCGCCAGCAGCTCCCGACTAGCGGGAGTCATGGATACGCAGTATTTT. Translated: CASSSRLAGVMDTQYF.

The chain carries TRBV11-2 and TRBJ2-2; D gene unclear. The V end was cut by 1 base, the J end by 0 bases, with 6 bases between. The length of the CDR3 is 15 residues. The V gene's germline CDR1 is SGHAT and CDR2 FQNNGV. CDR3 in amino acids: CASSLGRANTGELFF. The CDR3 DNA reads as TGTGCCAGCAGCTTAGGCAGAGCGAACACCGGGGAGCTGTTTTTT.

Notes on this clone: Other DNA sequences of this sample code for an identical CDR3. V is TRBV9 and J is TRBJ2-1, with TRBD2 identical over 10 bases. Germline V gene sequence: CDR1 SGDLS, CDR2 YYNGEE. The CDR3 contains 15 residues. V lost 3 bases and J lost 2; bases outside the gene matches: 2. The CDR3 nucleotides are TGTGCCAGCAGCGGCAGCGGGAGGGCCTACAATGAGCAGTTCTTC. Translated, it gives CASSGSGRAYNEQFF. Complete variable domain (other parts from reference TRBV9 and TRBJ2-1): DSGVTQTPKHLITATGQRVTLRCSPRSGDLSVYWYQQSLDQGLQFLIQYYNGEERAKGNILERFSAQQFPDLHSELNLSSLELGDSALYFCASSGSGRAYNEQFFGPGTRLTVL.

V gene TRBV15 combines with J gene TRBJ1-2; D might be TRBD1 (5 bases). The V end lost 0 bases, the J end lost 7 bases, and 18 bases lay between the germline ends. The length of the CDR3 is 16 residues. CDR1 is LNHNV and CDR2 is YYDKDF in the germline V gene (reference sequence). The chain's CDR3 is CATSRDHGRDSRGYTF. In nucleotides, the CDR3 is TGTGCCACCAGCAGAGATCATGGCAGGGACTCCCGTGGCTACACCTTC. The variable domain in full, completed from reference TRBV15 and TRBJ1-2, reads DAMVIQNPRYQVTQFGKPVTLSCSQTLNHNVMYWYQQKSSQAPKLLFHYYDKDFNNEADTPDNFQSRRPNTSFCFLDIRSPGLGDTAMYLCATSRDHGRDSRGYTFGSGTRLTVV.

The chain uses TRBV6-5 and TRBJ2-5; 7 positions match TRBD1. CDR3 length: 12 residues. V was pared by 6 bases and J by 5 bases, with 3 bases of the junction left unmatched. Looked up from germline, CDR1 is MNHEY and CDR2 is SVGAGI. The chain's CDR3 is CASRPRGETQYF. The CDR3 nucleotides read TGTGCCAGCAGACCCAGGGGGGAGACCCAGTACTTC.

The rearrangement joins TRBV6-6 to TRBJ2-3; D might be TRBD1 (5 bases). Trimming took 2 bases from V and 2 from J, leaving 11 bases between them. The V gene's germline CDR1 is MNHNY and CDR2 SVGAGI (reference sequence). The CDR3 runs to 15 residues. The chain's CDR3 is CASSYIAGNTDTQYF. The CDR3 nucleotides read TGTGCCAGCAGTTACATTGCAGGGAACACAGATACGCAGTATTTT.

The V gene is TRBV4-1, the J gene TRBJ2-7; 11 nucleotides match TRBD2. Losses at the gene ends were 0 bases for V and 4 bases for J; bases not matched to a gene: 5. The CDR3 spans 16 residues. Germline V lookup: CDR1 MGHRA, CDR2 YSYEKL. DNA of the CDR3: TGCGCCAGCAGCCAAGATAGGCTAGCGGGAGGATACGAGCAGTACTTC. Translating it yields CASSQDRLAGGYEQYF.

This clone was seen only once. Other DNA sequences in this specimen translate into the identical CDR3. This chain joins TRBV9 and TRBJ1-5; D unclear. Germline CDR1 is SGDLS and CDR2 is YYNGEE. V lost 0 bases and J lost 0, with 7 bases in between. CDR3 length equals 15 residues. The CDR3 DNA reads TGTGCCAGCAGCGTAGGGGGTTCTAGCAATCAGCCCCAGCATTTT. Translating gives CASSVGGSSNQPQHF.

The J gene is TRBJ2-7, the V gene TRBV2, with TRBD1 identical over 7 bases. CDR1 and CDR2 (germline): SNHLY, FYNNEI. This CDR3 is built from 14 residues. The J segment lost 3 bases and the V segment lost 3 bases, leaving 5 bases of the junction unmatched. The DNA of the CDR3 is TGTGCCAGCAGTGAGGTGCAGGGGGTCTACGAGCAGTACTTC. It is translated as CASSEVQGVYEQYF.

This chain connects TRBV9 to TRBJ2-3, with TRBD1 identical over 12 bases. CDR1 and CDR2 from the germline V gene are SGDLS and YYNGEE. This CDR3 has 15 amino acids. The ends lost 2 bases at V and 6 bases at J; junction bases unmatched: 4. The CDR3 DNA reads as TGTGCCAGCAGCGTCGGGACAGGGGGCGTGGATACGCAGTATTTT. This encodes CASSVGTGGVDTQYF.

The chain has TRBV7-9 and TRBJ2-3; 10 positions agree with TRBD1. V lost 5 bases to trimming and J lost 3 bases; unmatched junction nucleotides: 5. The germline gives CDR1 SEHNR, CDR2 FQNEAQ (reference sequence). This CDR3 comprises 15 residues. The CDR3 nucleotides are TGTGCCAGCAGCCCCCGGGGACAGGGGACAGATACGCAGTATTTT. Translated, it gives CASSPRGQGTDTQYF.

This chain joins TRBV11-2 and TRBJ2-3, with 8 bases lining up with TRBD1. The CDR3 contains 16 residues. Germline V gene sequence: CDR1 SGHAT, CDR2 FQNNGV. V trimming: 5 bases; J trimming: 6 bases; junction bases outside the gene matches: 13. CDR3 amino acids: CASSPRQGPLMDTQYF. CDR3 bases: TGTGCCAGCAGCCCGAGACAGGGGCCACTGATGGATACGCAGTATTTT. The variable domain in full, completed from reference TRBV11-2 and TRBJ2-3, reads EAGVAQSPRYKIIEKRQSVAFWCNPISGHATLYWYQQILGQGPKLLIQFQNNGVVDDSQLPKDRFSAERLKGVDSTLKIQPAKLEDSAVYLCASSPRQGPLMDTQYFGPGTRLTVL.

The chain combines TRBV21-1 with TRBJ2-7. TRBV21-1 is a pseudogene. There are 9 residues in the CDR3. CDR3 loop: CASLDEQYF. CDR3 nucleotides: TGTGCCAGCTTGGACGAGCAGTACTTC.

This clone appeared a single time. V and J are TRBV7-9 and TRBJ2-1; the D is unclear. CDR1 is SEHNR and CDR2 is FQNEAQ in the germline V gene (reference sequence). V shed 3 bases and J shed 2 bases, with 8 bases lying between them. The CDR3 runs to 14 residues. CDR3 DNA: TGTGCCAGCAGCTTCGTACCACCCTACAATGAGCAGTTCTTC. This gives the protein CASSFVPPYNEQFF. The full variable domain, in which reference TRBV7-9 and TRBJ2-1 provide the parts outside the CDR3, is DTGVSQNPRHKITKRGQNVTFRCDPISEHNRLYWYRQTLGQGPEFLTYFQNEAQLEKSRLLSDRFSAERPKGSFSTLEIQRTEQGDSAMYLCASSFVPPYNEQFFGPGTRLTVL.

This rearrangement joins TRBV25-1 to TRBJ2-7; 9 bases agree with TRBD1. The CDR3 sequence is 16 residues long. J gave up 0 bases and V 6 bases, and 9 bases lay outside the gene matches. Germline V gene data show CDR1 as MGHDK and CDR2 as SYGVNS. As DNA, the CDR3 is TGTGCCAGCAGCCCCTGGGGACAGGGCTTCTCCTACGAGCAGTACTTC. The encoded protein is CASSPWGQGFSYEQYF.

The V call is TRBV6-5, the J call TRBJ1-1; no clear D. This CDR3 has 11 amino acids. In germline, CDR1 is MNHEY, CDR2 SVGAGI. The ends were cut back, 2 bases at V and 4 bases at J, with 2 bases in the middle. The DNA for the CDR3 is TGTGCCAGCAGTTACCCCACTGAAGCTTTCTTT. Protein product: CASSYPTEAFF.